This T cell receptor (beta chain) derives from a study of CD8+CD57+ T cells in acquired aplastic anemia. Turning to the study itself: Sorted cells (CD4+ and CD8+) yielded DNA amounts that averaged approximately 3.1 ug.

CDR1 DFQATT and CDR2 SNEGSKA come from the germline V gene (reference sequence). Trimming at V came to 2 bases and at J to 5 bases, leaving 3 bases not matched to a gene. The CDR3 contains 13 residues. Study conclusions and caveats: Controls and patients did not differ significantly in CD8+ Simpson's diversity. The study identified twenty-nine CD8+ CDR3 sequences shared by patients and controls.

The TCR beta profiling, which covered VDJ combination and CDR3 sequence, was carried out using genomic DNA as the template. Each CDR3 protein gets one entry after TCRdb re-called the reads with MiXCR. The sample includes fewer than 200,000 distinct CDR3 sequences, around 40% seen only once; the top ten take approximately 1%. Turning to this clonotype: Its target is unknown.

This sequence joins TRBV20-1 and TRBJ1-2, with 9 bases identical to TRBD1. Input material: sorted CD4+, CD8+, or CD8+CD57+ T cells (not recorded which) from PBMCs. This clonotype was obtained from a human donor in good health. Here the CDR3 reads CSARPTGGYGYTF. The CDR3 DNA is TGCAGTGCTAGACCGACAGGGGGTTATGGCTACACCTTC.